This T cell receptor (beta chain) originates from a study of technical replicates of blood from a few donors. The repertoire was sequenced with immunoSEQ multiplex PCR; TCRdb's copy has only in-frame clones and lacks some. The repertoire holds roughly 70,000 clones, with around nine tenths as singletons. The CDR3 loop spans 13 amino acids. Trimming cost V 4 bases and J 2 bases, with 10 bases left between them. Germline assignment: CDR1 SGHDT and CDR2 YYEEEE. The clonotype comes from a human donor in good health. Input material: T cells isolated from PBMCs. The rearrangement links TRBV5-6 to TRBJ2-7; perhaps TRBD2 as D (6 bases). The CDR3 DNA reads TGTGCCAGCAGCGCGGGGAGCGCCTACGAGCAGTACTTC. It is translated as CASSAGSAYEQYF.